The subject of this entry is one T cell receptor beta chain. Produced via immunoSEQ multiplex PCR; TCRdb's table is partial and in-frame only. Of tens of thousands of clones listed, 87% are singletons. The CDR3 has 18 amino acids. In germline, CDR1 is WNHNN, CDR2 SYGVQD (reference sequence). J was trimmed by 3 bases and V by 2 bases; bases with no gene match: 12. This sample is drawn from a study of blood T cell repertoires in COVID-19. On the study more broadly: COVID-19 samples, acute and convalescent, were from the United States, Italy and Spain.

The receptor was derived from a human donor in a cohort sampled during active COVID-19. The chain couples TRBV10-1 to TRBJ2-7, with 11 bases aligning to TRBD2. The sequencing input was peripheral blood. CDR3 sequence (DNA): TGCGCCAGCAGTGAGGTGCGGACTAGCGGGTTACGCCTCTACGAGCAGTACTTC. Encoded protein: CASSEVRTSGLRLYEQYF.